These 14 T cell receptor beta chains share one sample of origin, sequenced in a study of graft-versus-host responses after intestinal transplantation. No antigens are known for them. The method was immunoSEQ multiplex PCR; TCRdb's version includes in-frame clones alone and lacks a portion of them. The table has tens of thousands of clones, more than 80% seen once. The sample in question was unstimulated CD8+ T cells sorted from spleen or lymph node cells, obtained before intestinal transplant. These receptors all stem from a human donor who received an intestinal transplant.

The chain links TRBV4-1 to TRBJ1-1; no reliable D call. Germline CDR1 and CDR2: MGHRA and YSYEKL. CDR3 length equals 15 residues. The V end lost 2 bases, the J end lost 0 bases, and 10 bases lay between the germline ends. CDR3 sequence reads: CASSQTVRVNTEAFF. For the CDR3, the DNA is TGCGCCAGCAGCCAAACGGTACGGGTGAACACTGAAGCTTTCTTT.

This rearrangement joins TRBV19 to TRBJ2-7, with 8 bases lining up with TRBD1. Germline V CDR1 and CDR2: LNHDA, SQIVND (reference sequence). The CDR3 has 11 amino acids. Germline trimming cut 10 bases from V and 5 bases from J; bases unmatched to any gene: 4. The CDR3 DNA follows: TGTGCCATAGGACAGGGCGACGAGCAGTACTTC. Protein: CAIGQGDEQYF.

The CDR3 DNA reads TGTGCCAGCAGGCTAGCGGGGGGGCAAGAGACCCAGTACTTC. Amino acid sequence: CASRLAGGQETQYF. The rearrangement joins TRBV27 to TRBJ2-5, with 12 bases that match TRBD2. The ends lost 6 bases at V and 2 bases at J; junction bases unmatched: 1. The germline V gene has CDR1 MNHEY and CDR2 SMNVEV (reference sequence). The CDR3 sequence is 14 residues long.

The chain couples TRBV28 to TRBJ1-4; D may be TRBD1 (5 bases). The CDR3 has 16 amino acids. The V end was cut by 5 bases, the J end by 0 bases, with 13 bases between. Germline V gene data show CDR1 as MDHEN and CDR2 as SYDVKM. The chain's CDR3 is CASSPATVATNEKLFF. Here the CDR3 DNA reads TGTGCCAGCAGTCCGGCGACAGTTGCAACTAATGAAAAACTGTTTTTT.

The chain employs TRBV4-1 and TRBJ1-2; possible D gene TRBD1, 5 bases. This CDR3 region has 16 residues. Germline CDR1 MGHRA, CDR2 YSYEKL. V shed 1 base and J shed 4 bases, with 16 bases lying between them. The CDR3 loop reads CASSQAVQGGLYGYTF. CDR3 DNA sequence: TGCGCCAGCAGCCAAGCGGTTCAGGGAGGGCTCTATGGCTACACCTTC.

The chain links TRBV5-6 to TRBJ2-7, with 7 bases identical to TRBD2. Germline lookup yields CDR1 SGHDT and CDR2 YYEEEE. There are 16 residues in the CDR3. Trimming removed 7 bases from V and 0 bases from J; junction bases left unmatched: 13. DNA for the CDR3: TGTGCCAGCTCTAAACTTGCGGGGGTCCCCTCCTACGAGCAGTACTTC. This translates into CASSKLAGVPSYEQYF.

Comment on this clone: One end of the junction does not line up with germline, which may come from a read error. The chain is built from TRBV7-7 and TRBJ2-7; D is unresolved. There are 13 residues in the CDR3. CDR1 and CDR2 (germline): SSHAT, FNYEAQ (reference sequence). The CDR3 DNA reads as TGTGCTAGCAGCTTAGCCCCCGACAAGGAGCAGTACTTC. This sequence encodes CASSLAPDKEQYF.

The chain joins TRBV7-3 to TRBJ2-1; no reliable D call. Trimming pared 4 bases from V and 5 bases from J, leaving 12 bases between. The CDR3 spans 14 residues. The germline V gene encodes CDR1 SGHTA and CDR2 FQGTGA. CDR3 region: CASSWAPQHNEQFF. The CDR3 nucleotides read TGTGCCAGCAGCTGGGCCCCGCAGCACAATGAGCAGTTCTTC.

This clone was detected only once. J is TRBJ1-1 and V is TRBV27, with unresolved D. The CDR3 spans 13 residues. Per germline, CDR1 MNHEY and CDR2 SMNVEV (reference sequence). With 3 bases removed from V and 1 base from J, the gap between germline ends came to 6 bases. The CDR3 sequence: CASSFARNTEAFF. As DNA, the CDR3 is TGTGCCAGCAGTTTTGCCAGGAACACTGAAGCTTTCTTT.

CDR3 loop: CASSESGGHSPLHF. In nucleotides, the CDR3 is TGTGCCAGCAGTGAATCAGGGGGCCATTCACCCCTCCACTTT. The J gene is TRBJ1-6, the V gene TRBV9, with 8 bases lining up with TRBD1. The CDR3 loop spans 14 amino acids. In germline, CDR1 is SGDLS, CDR2 YYNGEE. After removal of 5 bases from V and 8 bases from J, the junction contained 6 bases not matched to a gene.

This chain links TRBV4-1 with TRBJ2-1; D possibly corresponds to TRBD2 (5 bases). CDR3 size: 14 residues. The V gene's germline CDR1 is MGHRA and CDR2 YSYEKL. Trimming removed 6 bases from V and 2 bases from J, with 11 bases in between. The CDR3 sequence: CASRTEGTYNEQFF. CDR3 bases: TGCGCCAGCAGGACTGAGGGAACCTACAATGAGCAGTTCTTC.

The J gene is TRBJ2-3, the V gene TRBV4-1; a possible D gene is TRBD2 (7 bases). V was trimmed by 1 base and J by 7 bases, leaving 18 bases between them. The CDR3 has 16 amino acids. Germline CDR1 and CDR2: MGHRA and YSYEKL. This CDR3 reads CASSQGIGGQGYTQYF. CDR3 sequence (DNA): TGCGCCAGCAGCCAAGGGATCGGGGGGCAGGGATATACGCAGTATTTT.

The chain joins TRBV28 to TRBJ1-3; tentative D call: TRBD1 (5 bases). Per germline, CDR1 MDHEN and CDR2 SYDVKM. The CDR3 covers 11 residues. Trimming took 4 bases from V and 11 from J, leaving 9 bases between them. CDR3 nucleotides: TGTGCCAGCAGTTCCAGGGTCCCCATATATTTT. The encoded protein is CASSSRVPIYF. The variable domain in full, completed from reference TRBV28 and TRBJ1-3, reads DVKVTQSSRYLVKRTGEKVFLECVQDMDHENMFWYRQDPGLGLRLIYFSYDVKMKEKGDIPEGYSVSREKKERFSLILESASTNQTSMYLCASSSRVPIYFGEGSWLTVV.

The rearrangement joins TRBV5-6 to TRBJ2-3; no clear D gene. Germline lookup yields CDR1 SGHDT and CDR2 YYEEEE. V was cut by 3 bases and J by 2 bases, with 4 bases left in between. CDR3 length: 12 amino acids. The CDR3 is CASSSYTDTQYF. The CDR3 bases are TGTGCCAGCAGCTCGTACACAGATACGCAGTATTTT.